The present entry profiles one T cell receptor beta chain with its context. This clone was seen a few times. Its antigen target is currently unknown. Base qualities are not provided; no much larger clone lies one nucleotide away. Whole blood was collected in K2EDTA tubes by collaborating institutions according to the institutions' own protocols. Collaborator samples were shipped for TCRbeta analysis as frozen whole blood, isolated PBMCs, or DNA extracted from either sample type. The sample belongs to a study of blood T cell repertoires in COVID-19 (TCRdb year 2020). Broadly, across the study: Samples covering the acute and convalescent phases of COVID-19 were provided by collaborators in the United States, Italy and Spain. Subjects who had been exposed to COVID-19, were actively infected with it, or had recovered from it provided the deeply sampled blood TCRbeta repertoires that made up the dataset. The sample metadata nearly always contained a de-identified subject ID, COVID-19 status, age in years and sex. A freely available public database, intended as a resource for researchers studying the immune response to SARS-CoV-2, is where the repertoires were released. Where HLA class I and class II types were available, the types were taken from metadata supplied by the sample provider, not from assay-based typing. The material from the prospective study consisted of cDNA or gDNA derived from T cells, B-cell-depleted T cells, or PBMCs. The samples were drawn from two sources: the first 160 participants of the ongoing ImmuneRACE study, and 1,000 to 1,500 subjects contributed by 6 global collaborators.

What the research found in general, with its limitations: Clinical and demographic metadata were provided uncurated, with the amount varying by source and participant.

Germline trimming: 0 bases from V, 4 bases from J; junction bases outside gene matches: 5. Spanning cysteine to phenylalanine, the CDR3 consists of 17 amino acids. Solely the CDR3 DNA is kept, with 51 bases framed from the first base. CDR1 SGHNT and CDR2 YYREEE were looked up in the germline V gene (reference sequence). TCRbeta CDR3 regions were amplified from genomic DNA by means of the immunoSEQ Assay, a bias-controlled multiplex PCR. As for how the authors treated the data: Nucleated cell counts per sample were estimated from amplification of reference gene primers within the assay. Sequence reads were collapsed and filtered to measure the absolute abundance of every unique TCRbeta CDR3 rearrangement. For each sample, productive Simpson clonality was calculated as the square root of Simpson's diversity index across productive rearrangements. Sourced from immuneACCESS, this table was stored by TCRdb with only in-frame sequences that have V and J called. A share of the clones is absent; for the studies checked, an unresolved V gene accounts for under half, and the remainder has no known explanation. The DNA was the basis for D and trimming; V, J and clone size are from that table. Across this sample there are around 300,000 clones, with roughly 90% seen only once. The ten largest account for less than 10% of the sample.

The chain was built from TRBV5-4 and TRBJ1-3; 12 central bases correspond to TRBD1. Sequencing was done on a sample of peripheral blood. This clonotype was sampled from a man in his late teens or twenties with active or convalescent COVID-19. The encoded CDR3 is CASSLGGQGARGNTIYF. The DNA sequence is TGTGCCAGCAGCTTGGGGGGACAGGGGGCGCGGGGAAACACCATATATTTT.